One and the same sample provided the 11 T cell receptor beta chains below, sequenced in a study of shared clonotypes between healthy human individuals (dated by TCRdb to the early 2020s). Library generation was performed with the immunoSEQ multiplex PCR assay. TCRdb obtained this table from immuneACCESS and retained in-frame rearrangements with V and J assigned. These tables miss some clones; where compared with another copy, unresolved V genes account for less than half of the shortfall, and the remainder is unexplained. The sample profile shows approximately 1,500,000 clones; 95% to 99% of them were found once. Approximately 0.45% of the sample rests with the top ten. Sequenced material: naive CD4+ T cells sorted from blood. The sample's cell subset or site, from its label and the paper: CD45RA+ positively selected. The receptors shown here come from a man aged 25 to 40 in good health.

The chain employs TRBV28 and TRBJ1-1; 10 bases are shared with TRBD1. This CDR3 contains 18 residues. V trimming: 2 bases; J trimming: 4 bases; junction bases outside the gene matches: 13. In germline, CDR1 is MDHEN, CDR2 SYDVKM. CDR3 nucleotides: TGTGCCAGCAGTTTAGGTCTCGGGACAGGGGAATGGGCCACTGAAGCTTTCTTT. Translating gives CASSLGLGTGEWATEAFF.

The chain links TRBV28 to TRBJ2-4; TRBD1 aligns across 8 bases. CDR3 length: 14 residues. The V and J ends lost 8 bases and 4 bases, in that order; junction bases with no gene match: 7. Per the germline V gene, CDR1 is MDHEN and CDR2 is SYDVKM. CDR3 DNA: TGTGCCAGCTACCCACAGGGGGTAAAAAACATTCAGTACTTC. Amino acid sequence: CASYPQGVKNIQYF.

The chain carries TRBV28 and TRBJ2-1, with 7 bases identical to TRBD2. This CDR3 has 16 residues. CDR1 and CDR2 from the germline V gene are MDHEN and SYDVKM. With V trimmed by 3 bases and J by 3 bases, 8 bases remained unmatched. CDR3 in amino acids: CASSFGFGGSYNEQFF. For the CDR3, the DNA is TGTGCCAGCAGTTTCGGTTTCGGCGGGAGCTACAATGAGCAGTTCTTC.

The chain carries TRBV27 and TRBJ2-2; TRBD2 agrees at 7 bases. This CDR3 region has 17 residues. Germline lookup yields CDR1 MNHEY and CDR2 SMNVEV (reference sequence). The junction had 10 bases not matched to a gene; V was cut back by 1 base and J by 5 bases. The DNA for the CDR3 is TGTGCCAGCAGTTTATATGGGGGAGGGCCGTGGACCGGGGAGCTGTTTTTT. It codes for CASSLYGGGPWTGELFF.

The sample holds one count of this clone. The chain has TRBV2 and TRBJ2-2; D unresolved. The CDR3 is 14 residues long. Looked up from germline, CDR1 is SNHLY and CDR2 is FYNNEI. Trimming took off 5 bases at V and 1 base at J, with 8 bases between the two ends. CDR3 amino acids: CASSLKRNTGELFF. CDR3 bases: TGTGCCAGCAGTCTTAAGAGGAACACCGGGGAGCTGTTTTTT.

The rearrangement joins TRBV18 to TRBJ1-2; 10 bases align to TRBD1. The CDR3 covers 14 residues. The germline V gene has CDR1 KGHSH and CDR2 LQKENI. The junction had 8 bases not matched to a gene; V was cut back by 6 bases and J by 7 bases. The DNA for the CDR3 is TGTGCCAGCTCTCCGGACAGGGGGAAGCGTGGCTACACCTTC. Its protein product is CASSPDRGKRGYTF.

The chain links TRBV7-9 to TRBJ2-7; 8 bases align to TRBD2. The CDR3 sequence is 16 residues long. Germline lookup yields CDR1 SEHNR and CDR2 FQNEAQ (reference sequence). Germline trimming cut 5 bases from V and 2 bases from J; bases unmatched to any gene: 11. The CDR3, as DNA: TGTGCCAGCAGCCACGCGCGCGGGGGGCTGACCTACGAGCAGTACTTC. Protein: CASSHARGGLTYEQYF.

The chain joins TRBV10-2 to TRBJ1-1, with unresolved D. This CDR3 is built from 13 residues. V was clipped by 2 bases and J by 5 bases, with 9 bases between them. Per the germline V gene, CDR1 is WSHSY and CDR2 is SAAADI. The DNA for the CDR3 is TGCGCCAGCAGTGAGATCGGGCTGACTGAAGCTTTCTTT. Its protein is CASSEIGLTEAFF.

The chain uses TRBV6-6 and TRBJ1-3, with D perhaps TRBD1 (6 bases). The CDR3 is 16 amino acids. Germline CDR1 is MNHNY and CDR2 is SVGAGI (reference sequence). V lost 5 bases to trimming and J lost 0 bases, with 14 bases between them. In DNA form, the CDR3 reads TGTGCCAGCAGTCACCGGGACAAGATCTCTGGAAACACCATATATTTT. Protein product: CASSHRDKISGNTIYF.

The chain's CDR3 is CASSQKTVGTNEKLFF. The CDR3 coding sequence is TGTGCCAGTAGCCAAAAGACAGTTGGAACTAATGAAAAACTGTTTTTT. The rearrangement joins TRBV19 to TRBJ1-4; TRBD1 is a possible D gene (5 bases). CDR1 and CDR2 (germline): LNHDA, SQIVND (reference sequence). This CDR3 is built from 16 residues. V lost 6 bases to trimming and J lost 1 base, with 15 bases between them.

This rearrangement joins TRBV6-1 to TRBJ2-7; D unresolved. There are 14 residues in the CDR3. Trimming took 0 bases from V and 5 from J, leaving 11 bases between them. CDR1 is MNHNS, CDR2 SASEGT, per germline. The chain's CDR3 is CASSEATPPNEQYF. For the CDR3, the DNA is TGTGCCAGCAGTGAAGCCACCCCCCCCAACGAGCAGTACTTC.